This T cell receptor (beta chain) was found in a study of cytomegalovirus exposure and HLA in healthy donors (dated by TCRdb to the late 2010s). Regarding the study in general: According to an earlier analysis of a few hundred of the donors, roughly 180 million T cells yielded roughly 110 million unique TCR beta sequences and about 300 Gb of sequence data. Alongside the repertoire data, information on donor age, sex, ethnicity and CMV serostatus was compiled. Typing coverage differed by locus: A, B, C, DRB1 and DQB1 were typed in roughly 620-630 donors, DQA1 in about 550, DPA1 in around 610, and DPB1 in just under 490. Both class I and class II loci were covered by HLA typing, at four-digit resolution. In a later analysis, previously published TCR beta repertoires from hundreds of donors were re-analyzed and high-resolution HLA genotyping was added so that TCR occurrence patterns could be studied. Rather than using new phenotypic data, the later analysis identified candidate immune exposures from TCR beta sequences and from how often those sequences occurred across donors. Using immunosequencing, the study profiled T cell repertoires from 550 to 750 subjects and related those repertoires to cytomegalovirus serostatus. Among about 400 genotyped donors of the cohort, an average of approximately 220,000 unique TCR beta nucleotide sequences was sequenced per donor, of which approximately 19% were non-productive. The study combined high-throughput TCR immunosequencing, statistical association of individual TCRs with disease status, and machine learning to predict cytomegalovirus infection status. Besides the first cohort of some 670 subjects, a separate validation cohort made up of 120 different subjects was used. To decide whether each TCR beta V gene segment behaved as functional or pseudogenic, an earlier analysis of approximately 590 of the donors relied on high-throughput TCR beta sequencing. A later genetic analysis used genome-wide SNP genotypes for 398 of the 666 donors, treating that subset as a discovery cohort. The genetic ancestry cluster associated with self-reported Caucasian donors included about 84% of the roughly 400 genotyped donors. An early release that covered 500 to 800 HLA-typed donors contained approximately 300 gigabases of sequencing data and roughly 84 million unique TCR sequences. The study aimed to test whether signatures of past pathogen exposure could be identified by cataloging public T cell receptors. Every repertoire in the discovery cohort had been generated on one and the same sequencing platform. Roughly five DR-DQ haplotypes were handled as single units for association and clustering, since linkage in the cohort was strong.

Study-wide conclusions, independent of this receptor: CMV serostatus was the only immune exposure information available for the cohort. The classifier was reported to diagnose cytomegalovirus status with high specificity and sensitivity in both the original cohort and the validation cohort. Correlated functional status among segregating V segments might reflect linkage disequilibrium, but an unknown experimental factor could not be ruled out. Compared with the roughly 670-donor mean, donors in an Asian-associated ancestry cluster had fewer N-insertions in productive TCRs, according to a later genetic analysis. Because the 87-base-pair reads could not distinguish some IMGT-functional V segments, including TRBV6-2 and TRBV6-3, those segments were excluded. Most TCR sequences were seen in very few donors, while some public TCRs were found in many individuals. Roughly 15 rarely observed V segments, including chromosome 9 orphons, were excluded from the earlier analysis of approximately 500 of the donors because counts were too low. According to the authors, the approach could potentially be generalized to other disease states and immunological phenotypes. In the study, about 150 TCR beta chains were listed as associated with cytomegalovirus. Because HLA typing was unavailable for some donors at each locus, only the typed subset was used in association tests. In a later genetic analysis, a missense DCLRE1C variant was associated with V-gene and J-gene trimming of TCR beta chains, and the association was replicated in an independent cohort. Specific HLA alleles were associated with over 15,000 TCR beta sequences at a false discovery rate of 0.05 in a later analysis. A further reported finding was that TCR beta sequences accurately predicted the HLA-A and HLA-B alleles for most subjects in the first cohort. In a later analysis, HLA-associated TCR beta chains showed more clonal expansion and lower generation probabilities than non-associated chains that were equally common. Presence/absence analyses assumed roughly uniform sequencing depth across donors, an assumption that may not hold. The cohort was sequenced for TCR beta chains only, and without alpha or paired-chain data the features that could be detected were limited. A few of the identified cytomegalovirus-associated TCR beta chains were confirmed in vitro to be specific for cytomegalovirus antigens. A later analysis found that TCR association rates varied across HLA loci, with DRB1 alleles showing the most associated TCRs and HLA-C alleles the fewest. In a later analysis, several top co-occurrence clusters were reported to appear linked to parvovirus B19, influenza, CMV and Epstein-Barr virus. In a later analysis, most CMV-associated TCR beta chains were found to appear HLA-restricted, with HLA associations seemingly driven largely by CMV exposure. An earlier analysis of approximately 530 of the donors showed that most TCR beta V segments appeared in productive rearrangements either about 90% or about 30% of the time, which broadly matched IMGT annotations. Strong co-occurrence of HLA alleles, especially DR and DQ, made assigning TCR associations to individual alleles difficult. The sequencing pipeline was judged likely to have produced a cluster of highly shared sequence variants as a technical artifact.

From a lookup of the germline V gene (reference sequence), CDR1 and CDR2 are LNHDA and SQIVND. The CDR3 sequence holds 15 residues, the cysteine and phenylalanine included. The retained sequence is limited to the CDR3, 45 bases, with the frame set at the first base. Trimming costs V 4 bases and J 0 bases, and their ends lie 12 bases apart. The cohort was made up of about 670 healthy bone marrow donors. All cohort members were sampled while nominally healthy, although unrecorded immune exposures were likely present. The donor tested CMV seropositive, placing the donor among the approximately 310 seropositive members of the cohort. Every donor gave a peripheral blood sample, and the peripheral blood mononuclear cells from that sample were used for TCR beta sequencing. The Qiagen DNeasy Blood Extraction Kit was used to extract genomic DNA from the blood cell samples. The protocol used for the library was the immunoSEQ multiplex PCR assay. For the multiplex PCR, a mixture combining 60 forward primers for TCR Vbeta segments and 13 reverse primers for TCR Jbeta segments was used. Amplification of the CDR3 region of rearranged TCR beta genes was performed with a multiplex PCR assay on genomic DNA. Amplified TCR beta libraries were sequenced as 87-base-pair reads on the Illumina HiSeq System. As for how the authors treated the data: A later analysis counted tens of millions of unique TCR beta chains across the 650 to 800 repertoires, and roughly 9.9 million of these chains were shared by at least two donors. To remove PCR and sequencing errors, raw reads were error-corrected and collapsed into unique sequences using a nearest-neighbor algorithm that merged closely related sequences. To assign V, D and J gene segments, CDR3 sequences were aligned to IMGT reference sequences. Each retained sequence needed at least a six-nucleotide match to both a V gene segment and a J gene segment. Rearrangements were classified as productive when the CDR3 lacked stop codons and remained in frame with V and J, and all other rearrangements were classified as non-productive. Following IMGT convention, CDR3 was defined as the stretch from the second conserved V-encoded cysteine up to the conserved J-encoded phenylalanine. The earlier analysis of roughly 590 of the donors excluded any sequence lacking an unambiguous match to a single V gene segment. In an earlier analysis of 500 to 750 of the donors, V segments were called functional above 56.7% productive rearrangements and were called segregating when the between-donor standard deviation exceeded 5%. A statistical classification framework was built for diagnosing cytomegalovirus status from the catalog of TCR beta chain sequences. A later analysis assigned V and J genes by comparing TCR nucleotide sequences with IMGT/GENE-DB human TR gene sequences. A later analysis assigned CDR3 sequences and most-parsimonious VDJ recombination scenarios with the TCRdist pipeline. In a later analysis, each TCR beta chain was defined by its CDR3 amino acid sequence together with its V-gene family, and reads lacking a unique V-gene family were excluded. To address suspected cross-contamination and a sequencing artifact, a later analysis removed approximately 600 highly shared, low-generation-probability nucleotide sequences. For each public chain, a later analysis derived a clonal expansion index from normalized ranks of inferred template counts within each repertoire. A later analysis computed generation probabilities with a VDJ recombination model fitted to out-of-frame rearrangements, and checked the results against IGoR. Hypergeometric tests were used in a later analysis to score TCR-TCR, TCR-HLA and TCR-CMV co-occurrence, with a repertoire-size bias correction applied to the TCR pairs. False discovery rates were estimated in a later analysis by permuting HLA or CMV assignments 20 times. A later analysis grouped co-occurring TCRs with DBSCAN, adding TCRdist sequence similarity when clustering within HLA-allele-positive subsets. Repertoires with fewer than 30,000 or more than 120,000 public chains were left out of co-occurrence clustering, as were five repertoires with anomalous nucleotide sharing. Held by TCRdb, this immuneACCESS table contains in-frame sequences only and omits some clones. Under half of the omission traces to an unresolved V gene where checked; the cause of the rest is unknown. From that table come the V and J calls and clone size; the DNA was used to work out D and trimming. The sample table shows 100,000 to 120,000 clones, and more than 70% are seen once. The ten largest make up around 3% of the sample.

As to this clone: No cognate antigen has been identified for it. Qualities for individual bases were not recorded, and no much larger clone is one base off.

This TCR derives from a woman aged 60-75 years in good health and CMV-seropositive. The chain is assembled from TRBV19 and TRBJ1-1, with a tentative D gene TRBD1 over 6 matching bases. Material for sequencing was PBMCs. The CDR3 reads as follows: CASSNRDTMNTEAFF. The DNA reads as follows: TGTGCCAGTAGTAACCGGGACACTATGAACACTGAAGCTTTCTTT.